The present entry profiles one T cell receptor (beta chain) with its context. Its cognate antigen is unknown. This sample is part of a study of response to subunit inactivated influenza vaccine. Study conclusions and caveats: Authors suggested few new T cells are recruited by each seasonal influenza vaccination.

MiXCR, run by TCRdb on the RT-PCR reads, gives a single entry per CDR3 protein. The sample holds about 780,000 distinct CDR3 sequences, around 18% seen once. The length of the CDR3 is 15 residues. CDR1 SGHTA and CDR2 FQGTGA come from the germline V gene. The trim removed 5 bases at V and 1 base at J, leaving 6 bases unmatched. The chain is built from TRBV7-3 and TRBJ2-3, with 7 bases matching TRBD1. Specimen: PBMCs from blood, collected around 5 days after vaccination. The sequence came from a man aged 50 to 59 who received an inactivated influenza vaccine. The CDR3 is CASSQNQGGTDTQYF. CDR3 in DNA: TGTGCCAGCAGCCAAAATCAGGGGGGCACAGATACGCAGTATTTT. Full variable domain (outside the CDR3, taken from reference TRBV7-3 and TRBJ2-3): GAGVSQTPSNKVTEKGKYVELRCDPISGHTALYWYRQSLGQGPEFLIYFQGTGAADDSGLPNDRFFAVRPEGSVSTLKIQRTERGDSAVYLCASSQNQGGTDTQYFGPGTRLTVL.